The T cell receptor beta chain under discussion was sequenced for a study of T-cell reconstitution after alpha-beta-depleted transplantation in children. Library preparation (for TCRbeta) was performed with unique molecular identifiers. Via MiXCR, TCRdb re-called the PCR reads, giving one row per CDR3 protein. The repertoire includes around 580,000 distinct CDR3 sequences, 20% to 25% of them detected once, and roughly 14% sits in the top ten. This CDR3 spans 12 amino acids. Trimming at V came to 10 bases and at J to 9 bases, leaving 8 bases not matched to a gene. Germline CDR1 reads MNHEY; CDR2 reads SVGAGI.

The sequence was obtained from a boy younger than two who had a stem cell transplant for acute myeloid leukemia, so the T cells may come from the graft donor. The V and J genes are TRBV6-5 and TRBJ2-2; 7 bases fit TRBD2. Source: PBMCs, mostly from graft donor cells, taken 360 days after TCRalphabeta/CD19-depleted stem cell transplant. The CDR3 loop reads CATLGRGWELFF. CDR3 bases: TGTGCCACCCTAGGGCGGGGGTGGGAGCTGTTTTTT.